This T cell receptor beta chain was captured in a study of cytomegalovirus exposure and HLA in healthy donors. With respect to this clone: Its antigen is currently unknown.

Primers for the PCR totalled 60 Vbeta and 13 Jbeta. Repertoires were generated with immunoSEQ multiplex PCR, while TCRdb's copy carries only in-frame clones and drops some. Of some 130,000 clones listed, roughly four fifths were seen once; the top ten hold under 8.5%. With V trimmed by 3 bases and J by 8 bases, 9 bases remained unmatched. Germline lookup yields CDR1 KGHSH and CDR2 LQKENI. This CDR3 has 15 amino acids. Overall study results and limits: Differences between HLA loci emerged in a later analysis of TCR association rates, with DRB1 most and HLA-C fewest. The availability of immune exposure information extended only to CMV serostatus.

Sequencing used PBMCs. This chain links TRBV18 with TRBJ1-1; 10 positions agree with TRBD1. This clonotype originated in a male donor in good health and CMV-seronegative. CDR3 DNA sequence: TGTGCCAGCTCACCTTTACCCGGGACAGGGGCGGAAGCTTTCTTT. This translates into CASSPLPGTGAEAFF.